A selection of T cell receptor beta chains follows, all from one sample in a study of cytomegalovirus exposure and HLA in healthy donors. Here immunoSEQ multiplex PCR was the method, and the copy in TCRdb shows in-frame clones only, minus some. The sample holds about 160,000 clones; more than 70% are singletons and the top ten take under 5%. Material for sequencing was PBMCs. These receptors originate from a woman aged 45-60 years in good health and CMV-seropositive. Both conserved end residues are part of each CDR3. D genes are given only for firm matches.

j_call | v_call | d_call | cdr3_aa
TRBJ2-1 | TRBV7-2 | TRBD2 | CASSLRLAGASYNEQFF
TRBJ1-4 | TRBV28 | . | CASRRPYREKLFF
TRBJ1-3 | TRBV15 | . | CATSRDTRIGNTIYF
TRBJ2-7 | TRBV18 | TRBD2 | CASSPNLGLDYEQYF
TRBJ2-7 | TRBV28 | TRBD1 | CASSLPPGQGSSYEQYF
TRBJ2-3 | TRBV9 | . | CASSVGRRVPTDTQYF
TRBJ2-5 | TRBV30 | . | CAWSLAQETQYF
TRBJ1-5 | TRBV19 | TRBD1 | CASSRDRTGGNQPQHF
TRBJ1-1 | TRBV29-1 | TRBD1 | CSVGTGGITEAFF
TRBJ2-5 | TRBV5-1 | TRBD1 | CASSDLGTAKETQYF
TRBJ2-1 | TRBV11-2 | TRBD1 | CASKEDRVLSHNEQFF
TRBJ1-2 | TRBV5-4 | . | CASSLASGKGRHYGYTF
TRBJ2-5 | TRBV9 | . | CASSPQGGEQYF
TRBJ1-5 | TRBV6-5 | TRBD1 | CASNTRQGQPQHF
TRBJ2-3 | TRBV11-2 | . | CASSLGDSLWDTQYF
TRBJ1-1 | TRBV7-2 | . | CASSLVSGVNTEAFF
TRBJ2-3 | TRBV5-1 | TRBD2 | CASSPGGGGAPDTQYF
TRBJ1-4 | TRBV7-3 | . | CASSLGGGEKLFF
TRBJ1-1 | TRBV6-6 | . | CASTQRGSNTEAFF
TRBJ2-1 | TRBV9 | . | CASSPSPGENEQFF
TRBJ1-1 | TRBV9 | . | CASSPGGWGGTEAFF
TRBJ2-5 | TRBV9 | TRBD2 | CASSVGGTSGSFETQYF
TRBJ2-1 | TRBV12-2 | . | CASRLEVAGVINEQFF
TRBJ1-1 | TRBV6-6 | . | CASSYRTEAFF
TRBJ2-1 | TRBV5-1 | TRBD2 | CASSLAGGLLYNEQFF
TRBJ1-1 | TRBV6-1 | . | CASSEWASGTEAFF
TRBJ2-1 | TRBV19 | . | CASSLRPIYNEQFF
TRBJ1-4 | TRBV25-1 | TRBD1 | CASRETGSNEKLFF
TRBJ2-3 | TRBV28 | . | CASSFRGWGDTQYF
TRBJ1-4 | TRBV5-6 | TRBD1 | CASSSDRALSTNEKLFF
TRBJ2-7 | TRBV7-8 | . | CASSLQEVVYEQYF
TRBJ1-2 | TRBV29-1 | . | CSVEDAQLYGYTF
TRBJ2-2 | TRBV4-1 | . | CASSQGSGRPGTGELFF
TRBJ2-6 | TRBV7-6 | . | CASSLGTGGSGANVLTF
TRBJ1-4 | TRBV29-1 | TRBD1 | CSASGQVNEKLFF
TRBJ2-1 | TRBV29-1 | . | CSVVADSYNEQFF
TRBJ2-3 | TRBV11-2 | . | CASTSGVPGDTQYF
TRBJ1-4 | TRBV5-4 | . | CASSLGADNEKLFF
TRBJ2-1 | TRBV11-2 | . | CASSTTVRRNEQFF
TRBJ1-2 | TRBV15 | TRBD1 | CATSRDGGQGSGYTF
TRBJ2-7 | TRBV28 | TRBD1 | CASNPGQDSYEQYF
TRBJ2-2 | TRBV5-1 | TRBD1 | CASSTISQGDTGELFF
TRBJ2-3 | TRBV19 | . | CASSARGTDTQYF
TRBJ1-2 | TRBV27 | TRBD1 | CASSLRQGQGYTF
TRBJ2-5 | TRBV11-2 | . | CASSLILNSQETQYF